Listed here is a single TCR beta chain. Antigen: not known. The CDR3 runs to 15 residues. Germline V gives CDR1 SEHNR, CDR2 FQNEAQ (reference sequence). Trimming took off 1 base at V and 4 bases at J, with 8 bases between the two ends. This record comes from a study of cytomegalovirus exposure and HLA in healthy donors. 60 Vbeta and 13 Jbeta primers were used in PCR. TCRdb's copy holds only in-frame clones and misses some; the assay was immunoSEQ multiplex PCR. The table lists over 90,000 clones, more than 70% of them singletons. Study-level findings and limits: Using the classifier, cytomegalovirus status was reportedly diagnosed with high specificity and sensitivity. Many donors shared some public TCRs, even though most TCR sequences were rare.

The TCR was taken from a woman aged 60-75 years in good health and CMV-seropositive. This chain links TRBV7-9 with TRBJ2-6, with unresolved D. Material for sequencing was PBMCs. The CDR3 nucleotides are TGTGCCAGCAGCTTAGTCGGTTTCGGGGCCAACGTCCTGACTTTC. This sequence encodes CASSLVGFGANVLTF.